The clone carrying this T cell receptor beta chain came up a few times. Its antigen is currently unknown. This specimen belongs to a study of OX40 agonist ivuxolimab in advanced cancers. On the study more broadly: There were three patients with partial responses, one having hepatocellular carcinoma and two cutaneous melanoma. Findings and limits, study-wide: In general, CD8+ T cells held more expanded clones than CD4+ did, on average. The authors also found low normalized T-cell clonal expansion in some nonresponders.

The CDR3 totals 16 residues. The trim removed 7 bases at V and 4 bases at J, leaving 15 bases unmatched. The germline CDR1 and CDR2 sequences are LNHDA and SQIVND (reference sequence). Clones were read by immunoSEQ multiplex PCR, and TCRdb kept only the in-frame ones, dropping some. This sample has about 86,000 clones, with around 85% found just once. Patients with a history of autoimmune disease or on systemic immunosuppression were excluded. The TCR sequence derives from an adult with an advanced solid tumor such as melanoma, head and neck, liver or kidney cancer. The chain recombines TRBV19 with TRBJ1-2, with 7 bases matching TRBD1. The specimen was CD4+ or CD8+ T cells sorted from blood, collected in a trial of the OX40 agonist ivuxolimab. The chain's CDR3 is CASNLGGSGRTYGYTF. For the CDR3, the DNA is TGTGCCAGTAACCTAGGGGGCTCCGGCCGTACCTATGGCTACACCTTC.